This T cell receptor beta chain originates from a study of blood T cell repertoires in COVID-19 (dated by TCRdb to about 2020). For the wider study: The collaborator samples originated in the United States, Italy and Spain and spanned the acute and convalescent phases of COVID-19. The dataset comprised deeply sampled blood TCRbeta repertoires from subjects exposed to, actively infected with, or recovered from COVID-19. The repertoires were made available in a free public database intended to serve as a resource for research on the immune response to SARS-CoV-2. A de-identified subject ID, COVID-19 status, age in years and sex were almost always included in the sample metadata. Where HLA class I and class II types were available, the types were taken from metadata supplied by the sample provider, not from assay-based typing. Samples were obtained from the ongoing ImmuneRACE study (first 160 participants) and from some 1,300 subjects provided by 6 global collaborators. The material from the prospective study consisted of cDNA or gDNA derived from T cells, B-cell-depleted T cells, or PBMCs. General conclusions and limits of the study: The amount of clinical and demographic metadata varied by source and participant and was provided uncurated.

Taken from cysteine to phenylalanine, the CDR3 has 15 residues. Only CDR3 DNA remains: 45 bases, in frame from the first base. Looking up the germline V gene (reference sequence) yields CDR1 LNHDA and CDR2 SQIVND. V is cut by 6 bases and J by 7 bases, and the space between the germline ends is 22 bases. A word on this clone: Its recognized antigen is unknown. Per-base qualities were not stored, and no clone one base away is much larger.

Whole blood was collected in K2EDTA tubes by collaborating institutions according to the institutions' own protocols. For TCRbeta analysis, collaborators shipped samples in one of three forms: frozen whole blood, isolated PBMCs, or DNA extracted from either of those sample types. TCRbeta CDR3 regions were amplified from genomic DNA by means of the immunoSEQ Assay, a bias-controlled multiplex PCR. Turning to the authors' computational methods: Within the assay, amplification of reference gene primers was used to estimate how many nucleated cells each sample contained. To quantify the absolute abundance of each unique TCRbeta CDR3 rearrangement, sequence reads were collapsed and filtered. For each sample, productive Simpson clonality was calculated as the square root of Simpson's diversity index over productive rearrangements. TCRdb obtained this table from immuneACCESS and retained in-frame rearrangements with V and J assigned. These tables miss some clones; where compared with another copy, unresolved V genes account for less than half of the shortfall, and the remainder is unexplained. V, J and clone size reflect that table, while D and trimming were determined from the DNA. The sample records about 190,000 clones, 80% to 90% of which are singletons. The biggest ten clones account for approximately 2.1% of the sample.

The sequence joins TRBV19 to TRBJ2-7; possibly the D gene is TRBD1, per 6 matching bases. What was sequenced was peripheral blood. The receptor was derived from a man in his sixties or seventies with active or convalescent COVID-19. The encoded CDR3 is CASRMNEGTKVEQYF. The sequenced DNA: TGTGCCAGTAGGATGAATGAGGGGACAAAGGTTGAGCAGTACTTC.